This TCR beta chain was identified in a study of cytomegalovirus exposure and HLA in healthy donors. Study details: The same platform was used for the roughly 130 validation repertoires as for the roughly 670 first-cohort repertoires, as reported in a later analysis.

Here immunoSEQ multiplex PCR was the method, and the copy in TCRdb shows in-frame clones only, minus some. The sample has 150,000 to 250,000 clones, about 79% seen once; the top ten hold around an eighth. The length of the CDR3 is 14 residues. V was shortened by 5 bases and J by 8 bases, with 15 bases between the two germline ends. Germline loops: CDR1 SGHTA, CDR2 FQGTGA. General study points: The TCR clusters that emerged in the first cohort tended, a later analysis found, to co-occur in the roughly 110 validation repertoires. According to the study, about 180 TCR beta chains were cytomegalovirus-associated. The classifier was said to identify cytomegalovirus status with high specificity and sensitivity.

This clone showed up just once. The target antigen is unknown. The TCR originated in a woman aged 25-40 years in good health and CMV-seropositive. The sample taken for sequencing was PBMCs. The chain employs TRBV7-3 and TRBJ2-2, with a tentative D call TRBD2 (6 bases). CDR3 amino acids: CASSQDYTGGELFF. The CDR3 region has the DNA TGTGCCAGCAGCCAGGACTACACTGGGGGGGAGCTGTTTTTT.